Below are 20 T cell receptor beta chains sequenced from a single sample in a study of T cell repertoires in cytomegalovirus infection (dated by TCRdb to between 2018 and 2021). In light of the paper, this sample's treatment or condition label describes: in vitro stimulation with specific CMV peptide epitopes to enrich CMV-specific T cells. The listed sequencing device is Illumina HiSeq 1500. TCRdb reprocessed the public reads (quality trimming at Q25 with fastp, clone calling with MiXCR) and kept in-frame beta chains. Rows are unified per CDR3 protein, each entry keeping the most common DNA and genes. This sample holds about 160,000 distinct CDR3 sequences; less than 25% were observed only once. The ten largest make up roughly 25% of the sample. For these TCRs, the target antigens are not known. Specimen: CD8+ T cells from cultured PBMCs, collected from culture after CMV antigen stimulation. Receptor source: a human donor in good health (CMV status not recorded). Some clones in this sample may be carry-over from other donors' samples.

The chain joins TRBV7-2 to TRBJ1-6; D unclear. The CDR3 extends over 15 amino acids. The germline CDR1 and CDR2 sequences are SGHTA and FQGNSA. V was trimmed by 5 bases and J by 8 bases, leaving 16 bases between them. The CDR3 here is CASSPRDVTYSPLHF. The CDR3 DNA sequence: TGTGCCAGCAGCCCCCGAGACGTGACCTATTCACCCCTCCACTTT. Full variable domain (missing parts from reference TRBV7-2 and TRBJ1-6): GAGVSQSPSNKVTEKGKDVELRCDPISGHTALYWYRQSLGQGLEFLIYFQGNSAPDKSGLPSDRFSAERTGGSVSTLTIQRTQQEDSAVYLCASSPRDVTYSPLHFGNGTRLTVT.

The rearrangement uses TRBV4-1 and TRBJ2-7, with TRBD1 identical over 10 bases. J gave up 4 bases and V 0 bases, and 3 bases lay outside the gene matches. The CDR3 length is 15 residues. CDR1 is MGHRA and CDR2 is YSYEKL in the germline V gene. CDR3 sequence (DNA): TGCGCCAGCAGCCAAGATTGGACAGGGGGGTACGAGCAGTACTTC. As protein: CASSQDWTGGYEQYF.

This clonotype was counted only a few times. This chain links TRBV7-9 with TRBJ2-7; TRBD2 matches 14 bases. CDR1 is SEHNR and CDR2 is FQNEAQ in the germline V gene (reference sequence). The V and J ends lost 6 bases and 2 bases, in that order; junction bases with no gene match: 9. The CDR3 is made up of 17 amino acids. The CDR3 nucleotides are TGTGCCAGCAGTCGAGCCGGACTAGCGGGGGGAACCTACGAGCAGTACTTC. Residues: CASSRAGLAGGTYEQYF.

V is TRBV7-2 and J is TRBJ1-2; D gene uncertain. The CDR3 sequence is 15 residues long. CDR1 is SGHTA, CDR2 FQGNSA, per germline. V lost 5 bases to trimming and J lost 0 bases, with 13 bases between them. The CDR3 DNA follows: TGTGCCAGCAGCGACTCCGGATCAGCTAACTATGGCTACACCTTC. This translates into CASSDSGSANYGYTF.

The chain employs TRBV5-6 and TRBJ1-2; 7 bases align to TRBD1. The CDR3 extends over 15 amino acids. Trimming took 0 bases from V and 6 from J; bases not matched to a gene: 8. CDR1 SGHDT and CDR2 YYEEEE come from the germline V gene. The DNA for the CDR3 is TGTGCCAGCAGCTTGGGACCGACAGGGAGGAATGGCTACACCTTC. Protein: CASSLGPTGRNGYTF.

The chain employs TRBV6-2 or TRBV6-3 and TRBJ2-1; D is undetermined. The CDR3 runs 14 residues. Germline CDR1 and CDR2: MNHEY and SVGEGT. The germline V and J ends were trimmed by 7 bases and 0 bases, with 10 bases remaining between them. CDR3 DNA sequence: TGTGCCAGCACCGACCCTTTCTCCTACAATGAGCAGTTCTTC. Its protein is CASTDPFSYNEQFF.

This clonotype was observed a handful of times. This chain joins TRBV10-3 and TRBJ2-5; 13 bases agree with TRBD2. This CDR3 has 17 residues. J gave up 1 base and V 5 bases, and 7 bases lay outside the gene matches. Germline-derived CDR1 and CDR2 are ENHRY and SYGVKD. The CDR3 DNA sequence: TGTGCCATCAGTTCCCGGACTAGCGGGGGCACCCAAGAGACCCAGTACTTC. This codes for CAISSRTSGGTQETQYF.

The rearrangement uses TRBV7-3 and TRBJ1-1; D gene ambiguous. V shed 5 bases and J shed 0 bases, with 13 bases lying between them. Per the germline V gene, CDR1 is SGHTA and CDR2 is FQGTGA. The CDR3 extends over 15 amino acids. In DNA, the CDR3 is TGTGCCAGCAGCGTCTACGGGGTTATGAACACTGAAGCTTTCTTT. It encodes CASSVYGVMNTEAFF. Filled out from reference TRBV7-3 and TRBJ1-1, the complete variable domain reads GAGVSQTPSNKVTEKGKYVELRCDPISGHTALYWYRQSLGQGPEFLIYFQGTGAADDSGLPNDRFFAVRPEGSVSTLKIQRTERGDSAVYLCASSVYGVMNTEAFFGQGTRLTVV.

This clonotype was detected a few times. This chain joins TRBV7-2 and TRBJ2-5; TRBD2 agrees at 8 bases. CDR1 and CDR2 (germline): SGHTA, FQGNSA. This CDR3 is 15 amino acids long. The V segment lost 2 bases and the J segment 3 bases; nucleotides outside the gene matches: 5. The CDR3 region has the DNA TGTGCCAGCAGCTTACCGGGACTAGGAGAAGAGACCCAGTACTTC. This translates into CASSLPGLGEETQYF.

The chain is built from TRBV19 and TRBJ1-2, with D possibly matching TRBD1 (5 bases). The CDR3 loop spans 16 amino acids. Germline CDR1 and CDR2: LNHDA and SQIVND (reference sequence). Trimming removed 2 bases at V and 3 bases at J, with 16 bases between. The CDR3 nucleotides are TGTGCCAGTAGTATAATACGGAGGGACGGGCACTATGGCTACACCTTC. It specifies CASSIIRRDGHYGYTF.

This chain connects TRBV12-3 or TRBV12-4 to TRBJ1-1; 7 nucleotides agree with TRBD1. This CDR3 contains 12 residues. Losses at the gene ends were 1 base for V and 11 bases for J; bases not matched to a gene: 4. The CDR3 sequence is CASSLGDSDAFF. The CDR3 DNA follows: TGTGCCAGCAGTTTAGGGGACAGTGATGCTTTCTTT.

This chain uses TRBV7-2 with TRBJ1-6, with D possibly being TRBD1 (6 bases). Germline V gene data show CDR1 as SGHTA and CDR2 as FQGNSA. The CDR3 runs to 18 residues. Trimming took 0 bases from V and 6 from J, leaving 18 bases between them. This CDR3 is CASSLAQGPKVLNSPLHF. The CDR3 DNA is TGTGCCAGCAGCTTAGCACAGGGACCGAAAGTTCTTAATTCACCCCTCCACTTT.

The V and J genes are TRBV7-8 and TRBJ2-5; a possible D gene is TRBD2 (6 bases). From germline, CDR1 is SGHVS and CDR2 FQNEAQ. V dropped 2 bases and J dropped 0 bases, with 13 bases sitting between them. This CDR3 comprises 16 residues. CDR3 in amino acids: CASSLPGLPYQETQYF. The DNA of the CDR3 is TGTGCCAGCAGCTTACCGGGACTCCCGTACCAAGAGACCCAGTACTTC.

About this clonotype: As the CDR3 is not closed by the conserved phenylalanine or tryptophan, this likely results from a read error. The rearrangement links TRBV28 to TRBJ1-2; D not certain. The germline V gene encodes CDR1 MDHEN and CDR2 SYDVKM. V gave up 5 bases and J gave up 4 bases, with 11 bases separating them. The CDR3 consists of 13 residues. The CDR3 is CASSNMIRYGYTL. DNA for the CDR3: TGTGCCAGCAGTAACATGATACGCTATGGCTACACCTTA.

This clonotype was seen a handful of times. The J gene is TRBJ2-3, the V gene TRBV6-1; 10 bases fit TRBD2. The CDR3 consists of 15 residues. In germline, CDR1 is MNHNS, CDR2 SASEGT. Trimming removed 5 bases from V and 7 bases from J; junction bases left unmatched: 9. This chain's CDR3 is CASSSGGEGWYTQYF. CDR3 bases: TGTGCCAGCAGTAGCGGGGGGGAAGGATGGTATACGCAGTATTTT.

The chain employs TRBV12-3 or TRBV12-4 and TRBJ1-1, with 7 bases that match TRBD1. This CDR3 spans 15 amino acids. V gave up 7 bases and J gave up 5 bases; unmatched junction bases: 13. The CDR3 here is CASIEGAGMPTEAFF. The CDR3 bases are TGTGCCAGCATAGAGGGGGCCGGTATGCCTACTGAAGCTTTCTTT.

This clonotype occurred a few times. The CDR3 loop is CASSYSGESDTQYF. Here the CDR3 DNA reads TGTGCCAGCAGTTATAGTGGGGAGTCAGATACGCAGTATTTT. The chain is built from TRBV6-2 or TRBV6-3 and TRBJ2-3, with D possibly TRBD2 on 5 matching bases. The length of the CDR3 is 14 residues. Germline V gene sequence: CDR1 MNHEY, CDR2 SVGEGT. Trimming left V 3 bases short and J 4 bases short, with 11 bases between.

This clonotype was found a few times. The J gene is TRBJ2-7, the V gene TRBV7-8; TRBD2 agrees at 8 bases. The CDR3 consists of 15 residues. V shed 1 base, J shed 1 base, and the junction held 3 bases outside the gene matches. CDR1 SGHVS and CDR2 FQNEAQ come from the germline V gene. In nucleotides, the CDR3 is TGTGCCAGCAGCTTAGTAGCGGGGACTTCCTACGAGCAGTACTTC. Protein: CASSLVAGTSYEQYF.

This clonotype was observed a few times. The rearrangement joins TRBV20-1 to TRBJ2-7, with TRBD2 as a possible D gene (6 bases). The V gene lost 3 bases and the J gene lost 3 bases, with 15 bases spanning the gap. Germline V gene sequence: CDR1 DFQATT, CDR2 SNEGSKA (reference sequence). The CDR3 has 14 amino acids. As DNA, the CDR3 is TGCAGTGCTAGCGGGGGAATCATCCTCTACGAGCAGTACTTC. This sequence encodes CSASGGIILYEQYF.

Turning to this clonotype: One junction end disagrees with the germline gene, perhaps due to a read error. V usage is TRBV6-1 and J usage is TRBJ1-1; D perhaps matches TRBD1 (6 bases). The CDR3 length is 14 residues. CDR1 MNHNS and CDR2 SASEGT come from the germline V gene. DNA of the CDR3: TGTGCCAGCAGTGAACAGGGGAGTGACACTGACGCTTTCTTT. Amino acid sequence: CASSEQGSDTDAFF.